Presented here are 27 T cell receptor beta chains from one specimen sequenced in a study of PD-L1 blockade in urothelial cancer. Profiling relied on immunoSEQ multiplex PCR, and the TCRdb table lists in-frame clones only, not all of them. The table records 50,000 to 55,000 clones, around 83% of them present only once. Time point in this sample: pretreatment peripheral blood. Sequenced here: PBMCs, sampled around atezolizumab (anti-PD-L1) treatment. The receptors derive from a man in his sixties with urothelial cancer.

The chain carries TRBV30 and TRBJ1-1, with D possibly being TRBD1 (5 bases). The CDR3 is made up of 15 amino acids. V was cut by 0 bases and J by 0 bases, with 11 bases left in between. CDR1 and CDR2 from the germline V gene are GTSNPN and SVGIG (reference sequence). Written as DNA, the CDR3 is TGTGCCTGGAGTGTCCACAGGTCCCTGAACACTGAAGCTTTCTTT. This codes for CAWSVHRSLNTEAFF.

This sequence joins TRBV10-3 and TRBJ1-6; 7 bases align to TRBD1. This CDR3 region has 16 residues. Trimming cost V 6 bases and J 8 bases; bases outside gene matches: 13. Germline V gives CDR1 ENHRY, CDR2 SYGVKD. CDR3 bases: TGTGCCATCAGCGACGGGACAGCCTCCAGGGATTCACCCCTCCACTTT. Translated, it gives CAISDGTASRDSPLHF.

The CDR3 bases are TGCGCCAGCAGCTTGGTCGGTGTTACTGAAGCTTTCTTT. This translates into CASSLVGVTEAFF. V and J are TRBV5-1 and TRBJ1-1; D call uncertain. This CDR3 region has 13 residues. Germline V gene data show CDR1 as SGHRS and CDR2 as YFSETQ. V was trimmed by 0 bases and J by 5 bases, leaving 8 bases between them. Combining the CDR3 with reference TRBV5-1 and TRBJ1-1 gives the whole variable domain KAGVTQTPRYLIKTRGQQVTLSCSPISGHRSVSWYQQTPGQGLQFLFEYFSETQRNKGNFPGRFSGRQFSNSRSEMNVSTLELGDSALYLCASSLVGVTEAFFGQGTRLTVV.

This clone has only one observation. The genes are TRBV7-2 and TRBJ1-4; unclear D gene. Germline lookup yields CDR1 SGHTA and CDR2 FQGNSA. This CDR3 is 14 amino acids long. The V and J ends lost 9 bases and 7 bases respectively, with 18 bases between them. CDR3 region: CASKRSGLGEKLFF. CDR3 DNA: TGTGCCAGTAAGAGGAGTGGGTTGGGTGAAAAACTGTTTTTT.

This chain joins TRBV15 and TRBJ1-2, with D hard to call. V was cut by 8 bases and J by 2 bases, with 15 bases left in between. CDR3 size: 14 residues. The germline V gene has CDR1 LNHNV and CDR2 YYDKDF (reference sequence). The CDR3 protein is CATPRRHGNYGYTF. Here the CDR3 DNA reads TGTGCCACCCCCCGGCGGCACGGAAACTATGGCTACACCTTC.

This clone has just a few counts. The CDR3 sequence is CAWSASSTGTGELFF. CDR3 nucleotides: TGTGCCTGGAGTGCCTCATCAACAGGAACCGGGGAGCTGTTTTTT. The gene calls are TRBV30 and TRBJ2-2; tentative D call: TRBD1 (5 bases). The V gene's germline CDR1 is GTSNPN and CDR2 SVGIG (reference sequence). Trimming shortened V by 1 base and J by 5 bases, and 14 bases separated the two germline ends. This CDR3 is built from 15 residues. Using reference TRBV30 and TRBJ2-2 for the parts outside the CDR3, the full variable domain is SQTIHQWPATLVQPVGSPLSLECTVEGTSNPNLYWYRQAAGRGLQLLFYSVGIGQISSEVPQNLSASRPQDRQFILSSKKLLLSDSGFYLCAWSASSTGTGELFFGEGSRLTVL.

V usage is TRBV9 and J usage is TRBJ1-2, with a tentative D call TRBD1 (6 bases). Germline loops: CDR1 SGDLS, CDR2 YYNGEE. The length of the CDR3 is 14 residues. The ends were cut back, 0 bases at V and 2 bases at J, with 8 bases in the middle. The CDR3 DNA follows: TGTGCCAGCAGCGTAGCAGGGGCCAACTATGGCTACACCTTC. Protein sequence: CASSVAGANYGYTF.

The CDR3 region is CASSAGTADEKLFF. Here the CDR3 DNA reads TGTGCCAGCAGTGCCGGGACAGCAGATGAAAAACTGTTTTTT. The rearrangement joins TRBV25-1 to TRBJ1-4; 7 nucleotides align to TRBD1. V gave up 4 bases and J gave up 6 bases; unmatched junction bases: 5. The CDR3 sequence is 14 residues long. Germline lookup yields CDR1 MGHDK and CDR2 SYGVNS.

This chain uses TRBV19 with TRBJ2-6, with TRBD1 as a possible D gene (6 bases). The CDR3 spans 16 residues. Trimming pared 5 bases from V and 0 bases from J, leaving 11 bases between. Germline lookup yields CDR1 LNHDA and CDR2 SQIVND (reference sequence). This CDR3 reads CASSLTGFSGANVLTF. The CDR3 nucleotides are TGTGCCAGTAGTTTGACAGGATTCTCTGGGGCCAACGTCCTGACTTTC.

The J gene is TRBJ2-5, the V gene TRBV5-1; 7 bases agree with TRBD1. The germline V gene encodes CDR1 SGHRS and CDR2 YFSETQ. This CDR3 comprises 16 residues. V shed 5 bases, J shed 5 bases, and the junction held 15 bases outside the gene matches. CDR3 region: CASRGAGGAQEETQYF. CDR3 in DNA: TGCGCCAGCAGGGGGGCAGGGGGAGCACAGGAGGAGACCCAGTACTTC.

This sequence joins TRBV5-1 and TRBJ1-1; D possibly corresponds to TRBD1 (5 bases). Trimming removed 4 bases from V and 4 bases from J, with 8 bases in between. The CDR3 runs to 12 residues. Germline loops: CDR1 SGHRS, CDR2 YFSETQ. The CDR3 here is CASSGGGTEAFF. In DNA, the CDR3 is TGCGCCAGCAGCGGGGGGGGCACTGAAGCTTTCTTT.

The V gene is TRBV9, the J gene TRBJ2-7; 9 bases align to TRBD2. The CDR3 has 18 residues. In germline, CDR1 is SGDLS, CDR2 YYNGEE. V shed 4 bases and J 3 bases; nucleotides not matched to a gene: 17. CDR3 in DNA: TGTGCCAGCAGCCCAGGGGGACTAGCAGCCCCAATTTACTACGAGCAGTACTTC. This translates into CASSPGGLAAPIYYEQYF.

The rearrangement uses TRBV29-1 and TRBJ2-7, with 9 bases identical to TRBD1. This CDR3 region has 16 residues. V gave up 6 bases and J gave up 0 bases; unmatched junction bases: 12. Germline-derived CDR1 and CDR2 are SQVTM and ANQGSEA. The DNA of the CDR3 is TGCAGCGTCGTAAGTAACAGGGGGCTAAACTCCTACGAGCAGTACTTC. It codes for CSVVSNRGLNSYEQYF.

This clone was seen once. The CDR3 reads CASSQDIERDSGKYGYTF. CDR3 nucleotide sequence: TGCGCCAGCAGCCAAGATATCGAGAGGGACAGCGGCAAATATGGCTACACCTTC. The rearrangement joins TRBV4-1 to TRBJ1-2; 7 bases align to TRBD1. CDR3 size: 18 residues. V trimming: 0 bases; J trimming: 5 bases; junction bases outside the gene matches: 15. Looked up from germline, CDR1 is MGHRA and CDR2 is YSYEKL.

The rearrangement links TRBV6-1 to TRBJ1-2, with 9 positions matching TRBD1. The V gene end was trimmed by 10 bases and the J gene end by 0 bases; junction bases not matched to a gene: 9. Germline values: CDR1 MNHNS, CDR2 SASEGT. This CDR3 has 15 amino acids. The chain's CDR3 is CATSRDRDANYGYTF. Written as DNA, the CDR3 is TGTGCCACGTCCCGGGACAGGGACGCTAACTATGGCTACACCTTC.

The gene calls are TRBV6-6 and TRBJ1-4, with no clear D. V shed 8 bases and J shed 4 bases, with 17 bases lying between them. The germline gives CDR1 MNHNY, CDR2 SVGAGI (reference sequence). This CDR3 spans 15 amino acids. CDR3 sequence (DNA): TGTGCCAGCTCCACCGCAGGAACCCTTAATGAAAAACTGTTTTTT. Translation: CASSTAGTLNEKLFF.

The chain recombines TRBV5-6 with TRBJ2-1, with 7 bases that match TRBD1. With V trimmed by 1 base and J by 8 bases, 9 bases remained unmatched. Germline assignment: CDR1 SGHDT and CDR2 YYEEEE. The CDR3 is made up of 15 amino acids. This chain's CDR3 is CASSLRADRVHEQFF. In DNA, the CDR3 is TGTGCCAGCAGCTTGAGAGCCGACAGGGTCCATGAGCAGTTCTTC.

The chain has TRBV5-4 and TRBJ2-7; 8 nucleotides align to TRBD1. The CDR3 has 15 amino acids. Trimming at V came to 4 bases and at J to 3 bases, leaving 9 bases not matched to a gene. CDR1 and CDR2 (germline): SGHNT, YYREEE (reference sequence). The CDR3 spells CASSINRDRNYEQYF. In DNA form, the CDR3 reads TGTGCCAGCAGCATAAACCGGGACAGGAACTACGAGCAGTACTTC. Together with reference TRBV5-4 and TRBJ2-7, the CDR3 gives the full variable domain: ETGVTQSPTHLIKTRGQQVTLRCSSQSGHNTVSWYQQALGQGPQFIFQYYREEENGRGNFPPRFSGLQFPNYSSELNVNALELDDSALYLCASSINRDRNYEQYFGPGTRLTVT.

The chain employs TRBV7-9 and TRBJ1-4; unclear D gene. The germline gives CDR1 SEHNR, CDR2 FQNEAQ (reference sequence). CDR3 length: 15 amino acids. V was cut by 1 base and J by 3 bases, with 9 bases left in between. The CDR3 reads CASSLGQRANEKLFF. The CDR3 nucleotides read TGTGCCAGCAGCTTAGGGCAGCGCGCTAATGAAAAACTGTTTTTT.

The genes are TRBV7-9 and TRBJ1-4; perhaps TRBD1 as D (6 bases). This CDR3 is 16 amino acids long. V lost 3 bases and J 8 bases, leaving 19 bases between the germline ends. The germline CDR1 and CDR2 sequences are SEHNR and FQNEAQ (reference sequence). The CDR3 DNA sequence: TGTGCCAGCAGCTTGATTATGATACAGGGCGGCGAAAAACTGTTTTTT. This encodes CASSLIMIQGGEKLFF.

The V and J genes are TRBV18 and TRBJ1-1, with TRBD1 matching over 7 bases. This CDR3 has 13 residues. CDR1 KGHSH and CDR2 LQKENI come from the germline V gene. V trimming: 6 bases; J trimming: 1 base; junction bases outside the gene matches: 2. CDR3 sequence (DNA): TGTGCCAGCTCGGGACAGACGAACACTGAAGCTTTCTTT. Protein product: CASSGQTNTEAFF.

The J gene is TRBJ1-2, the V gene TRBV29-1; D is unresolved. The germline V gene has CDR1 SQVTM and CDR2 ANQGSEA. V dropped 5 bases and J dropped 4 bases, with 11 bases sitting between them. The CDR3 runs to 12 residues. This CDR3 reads CSVLGSSYGYTF. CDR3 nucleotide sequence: TGCAGCGTTCTAGGGAGCAGCTATGGCTACACCTTC.

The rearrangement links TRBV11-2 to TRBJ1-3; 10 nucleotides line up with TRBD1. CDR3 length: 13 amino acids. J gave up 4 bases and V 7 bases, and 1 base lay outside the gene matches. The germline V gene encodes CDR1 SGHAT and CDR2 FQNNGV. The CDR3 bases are TGTGCCAGCAAGGGACAGGGGGGAAACACCATATATTTT. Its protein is CASKGQGGNTIYF.

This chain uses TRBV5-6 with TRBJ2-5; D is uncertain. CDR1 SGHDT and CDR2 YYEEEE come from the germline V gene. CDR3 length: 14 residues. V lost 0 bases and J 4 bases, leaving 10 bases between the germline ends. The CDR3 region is CASSLVGGRETQYF. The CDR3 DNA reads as TGTGCCAGCAGCTTGGTTGGCGGAAGAGAGACCCAGTACTTC.

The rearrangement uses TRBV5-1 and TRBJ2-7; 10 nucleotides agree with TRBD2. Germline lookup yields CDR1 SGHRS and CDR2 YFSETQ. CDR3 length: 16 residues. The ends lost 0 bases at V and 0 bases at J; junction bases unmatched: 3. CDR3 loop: CASSLDPSGSSYEQYF. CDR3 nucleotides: TGCGCCAGCAGCTTGGATCCTAGCGGGAGCTCCTACGAGCAGTACTTC.

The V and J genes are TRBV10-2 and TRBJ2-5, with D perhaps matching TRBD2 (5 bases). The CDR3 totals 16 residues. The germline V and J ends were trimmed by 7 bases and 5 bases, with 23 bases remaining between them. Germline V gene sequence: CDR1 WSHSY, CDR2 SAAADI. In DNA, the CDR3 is TGCGCCAGCAAAGACAATGGGAGAACCGCCCGGGAGACCCAGTACTTC. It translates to CASKDNGRTARETQYF.

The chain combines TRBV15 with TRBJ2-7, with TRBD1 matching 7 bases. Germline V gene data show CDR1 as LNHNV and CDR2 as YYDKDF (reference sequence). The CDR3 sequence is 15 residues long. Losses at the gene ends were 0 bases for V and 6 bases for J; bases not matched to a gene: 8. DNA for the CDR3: TGTGCCACCAGCAGAGATAGGGCAGGGGGACGCGAGCAGTACTTC. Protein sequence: CATSRDRAGGREQYF.